A single sample gave rise to the 15 T cell receptor delta chains below, sequenced in a study of γδ T cells in repeated Plasmodium falciparum infection. Vgamma9/Vdelta2+ and Vdelta2-negative gammadelta T cells were flow-sorted from PBMC for bulk sequencing. TCRdb re-called the multiplex PCR reads using CATT. The profile covers roughly 86,000 delta-chain clones, with approximately 1.5% appearing a single time and under 10% taken by the ten largest. The sequenced material came from gamma-delta T cells from blood. These TCRs come from a pool of human donors (malaria-infected and uninfected, not separated).

This clone was counted a few times. The TCRdb record carries a much larger clone's protein, which differs from this DNA's translation at residue 17; a read error is the likely cause, and the protein listed here is the DNA translation. A V gene of TRDV2 was called, but no J gene was assigned; TRDD3 was called by the table and not checked on the DNA. Germline V gene sequence: CDR1 GEAIGNYY, CDR2 EKD. This CDR3 spans 18 amino acids. In DNA, the CDR3 is TGTGCCTGTGACACCGTCCTACGTACTGGGGGGTACACCGATAAACTCACCTTT. It codes for CACDTVLRTGGYTDKLTF.

Of note for this clone: This sequence is one base from a far larger clone and is likely a read error. Other DNA sequences in the sample encode the same CDR3. The chain couples TRDV3 to TRDJ1, with 7 bases identical to TRDD3. The J gene, absent from TCRdb, was called here by matching the DNA to germline. The V gene's germline CDR1 is TVYSNPD and CDR2 GDNSRS (reference sequence). This CDR3 region has 15 residues. The CDR3 loop reads CAFKGPWGHTDKLIF. CDR3 DNA: TGCGCCTTTAAGGGTCCCTGGGGGCACACCGATAAACTCATCTTT.

Note on this clone: This DNA's translation and the protein TCRdb lists, from a much larger clone, do not match at residue 5, likely due to a read error; the protein shown is translated from the DNA. The rearrangement uses TRDV2 and TRDJ1; 12 nucleotides align to TRDD3. CDR1 and CDR2 from the germline V gene are GEAIGNYY and EKD. Losses at the gene ends were 3 bases for V and 0 bases for J; bases not matched to a gene: 22. This CDR3 is 22 amino acids long. The CDR3 spells CACDSPDSGPLGDTPDTDKLIF. In DNA form, the CDR3 reads TGTGCCTGTGACTCCCCCGATTCAGGCCCACTGGGGGATACTCCGGACACCGATAAACTCATCTTT.

This clone showed up many times. A far larger clone is off by one base, so a read error is likely. The sample has other DNA sequences that encode this CDR3 too. The rearrangement links TRAV14/DV4 to TRDJ1; TRDD3 matches 10 bases. The CDR3 consists of 15 residues. Germline assignment: CDR1 TSDPSYG and CDR2 QGSYDQQN (reference sequence). CDR3: CSSTGGSSYTDKLIF. CDR3 nucleotide sequence: TGTTCCTCAACTGGGGGATCCTCGTACACCGATAAACTCATCTTT.

To note about this clone: The protein recorded in TCRdb matches a much larger clone and deviates from this DNA's translation at residue 10, suggesting a read error; the protein here is obtained by translating the DNA. The V gene is TRDV1, the J gene TRDJ2, with TRDD3 matching over 8 bases. TCRdb leaves out the J gene; it was filled in here by matching the DNA to germline. The V segment lost 3 bases and the J segment 1 base; nucleotides outside the gene matches: 25. Germline CDR1 is TSWWSYY and CDR2 is QGS. The CDR3 is 23 amino acids. The CDR3 region is CALGDTTPSRTGGTRLLTAQLFF. CDR3 DNA: TGTGCTCTTGGGGACACAACTCCCTCCCGCACTGGGGGGACACGTCTTTTGACAGCACAACTCTTCTTT.

This clone has a count of ten or more. The chain employs TRDV3 and TRDJ1; 7 bases align to TRDD3. The length of the CDR3 is 13 residues. The germline V gene has CDR1 TVYSNPD and CDR2 GDNSRS (reference sequence). V was clipped by 2 bases and J by 0 bases; unmatched bases: 3. DNA of the CDR3: TGTGCCTTTGGCGGGGGATACACCGATAAACTCATCTTT. Amino acids: CAFGGGYTDKLIF. Full variable domain (outside the CDR3, taken from reference TRDV3 and TRDJ1): CDKVTQSSPDQTVASGSEVVLLCTYDTVYSNPDLFWYRIRPDYSFQFVFYGDNSRSEGADFTQGRFSVKHILTQKAFHLVISPVRTEDSATYYCAFGGGYTDKLIFGKGTRVTVEP.

This clone was seen many times. The chain recombines TRDV1 with TRDJ1, with D possibly called TRDD2 or TRDD3 (6 bases each). TCRdb supplies no J gene; here it was assigned by aligning the nucleotide sequence to germline. The CDR3 is 24 amino acids. V was cut by 1 base and J by 0 bases, with 36 bases left in between. Per germline, CDR1 TSWWSYY and CDR2 QGS. The CDR3 spells CALGEPGLPRRRPSQGEHTDKLIF. The CDR3 DNA reads as TGTGCTCTTGGGGAACCCGGCCTTCCGCGCCGTCGGCCGTCTCAGGGGGAGCACACCGATAAACTCATCTTT.

There are a few counts of this clone. A read error is the likely source, as a far larger clone sits one nucleotide away. This sample includes further DNA sequences coding for the same CDR3. The chain employs TRDV1 and TRDJ1; 8 bases fit TRDD3. The germline V gene has CDR1 TSWWSYY and CDR2 QGS. There are 15 residues in the CDR3. CDR3 DNA sequence: TGTGCTCTTGGGTTTTACTGGGGATACAGCGATAAACTGATCTTT. Its translation is CALGFYWGYSDKLIF.

This chain connects TRDV1 to TRDJ2; 8 bases line up with TRDD3. As TCRdb names no J gene, one was assigned here on the basis of a DNA match to germline. This CDR3 has 19 residues. Germline-derived CDR1 and CDR2 are TSWWSYY and QGS. V shed 7 bases, J shed 2 bases, and the junction held 18 bases outside the gene matches. The CDR3 reads CALVGALLGGGWLTAQLFF. Written as DNA, the CDR3 is TGTGCTCTTGTGGGGGCCCTACTAGGTGGGGGATGGTTGACAGCACAACTCTTCTTT.

The chain couples TRDV1 to TRDJ1; TRDD3 agrees at 9 bases. The J gene is absent in TCRdb and was assigned here via DNA matching to germline. CDR1 TSWWSYY and CDR2 QGS come from the germline V gene. The CDR3 consists of 16 residues. After removal of 3 bases from V and 3 bases from J, the junction contained 8 bases not matched to a gene. The CDR3 loop reads CALGDSVPGGSDKLIF. The CDR3 nucleotides are TGTGCTCTTGGGGACTCGGTTCCTGGGGGATCCGATAAACTCATCTTT.

About this clone: TCRdb pairs this DNA with a much larger clone's protein that differs at residue 14, likely a read error; the protein shown was translated from the DNA. The gene calls are TRDV1 and TRDJ1; 11 nucleotides align to TRDD3. The CDR3 covers 22 residues. Losses at the gene ends were 4 bases for V and 0 bases for J; bases not matched to a gene: 22. Germline V gene data show CDR1 as TSWWSYY and CDR2 as QGS. The CDR3 DNA reads as TGTGCTCTTGGGGTCTCCTACATTCTCGTACTGGGGGATAATATGTACACCGATAAACTCATCTTT. It yields the protein CALGVSYILVLGDNMYTDKLIF.

In the case of this clone: TCRdb attributes to this sequence the protein of a much larger clone, which differs from the DNA translation at residue 17; a read error is likely, and the protein displayed is translated from the DNA. The CDR3 here is CALGELISDPMGVQDKPIF. The DNA for the CDR3 is TGTGCTCTTGGGGAACTAATTTCCGACCCGATGGGTGTCCAGGATAAACCCATCTTT. The V gene reported is TRDV1; the J gene is uncalled; the table's D gene call, TRDD3, was not cross checked with the DNA. This CDR3 contains 19 residues. Germline V lookup: CDR1 TSWWSYY, CDR2 QGS.

With regard to this clone: A much bigger clone sits one base away, suggesting this may be a read error. Within the sample, other DNA sequences also encode this same CDR3. The J gene has no call, while the V gene is TRDV2; the table calls TRDD3, which could not be checked here. Germline values: CDR1 GEAIGNYY, CDR2 EKD. This CDR3 region has 16 residues. CDR3 DNA sequence: TGTGCCTGTGACACCGTGGGGGATACCTTGACAGCACAGCTCTTCTTT. Translating gives CACDTVGDTLTAQLFF.

This clone has only a few counts. The protein in TCRdb stems from a much larger clone and differs at residue 10 from this DNA's translation, likely a read error; here the protein is translated from the DNA. V gene TRDV1 combines with J gene TRDJ1, with D unresolved. Here the J gene came from matching the DNA to germline, since TCRdb omits it. Per germline, CDR1 TSWWSYY and CDR2 QGS. CDR3 size: 16 residues. V shed 2 bases and J shed 1 base, with 14 bases lying between them. The CDR3 DNA sequence: TGTGCTCTTGGGGAAACAAGGGCCGCGTGCACCGATAAACTCATCTTT. Its translation: CALGETRAACTDKLIF.

In its sample, this clone was seen many times. TCRdb shows a much larger clone's protein in place of this DNA's translation, and the two differ at residue 14, likely through a read error; the protein shown is translated from the DNA. The chain uses TRDV2 and TRDJ1; 7 nucleotides line up with TRDD3. TCRdb does not report a J gene; here it was assigned by matching the DNA to germline references. The CDR3 length is 17 residues. CDR1 and CDR2 from the germline V gene are GEAIGNYY and EKD. CDR3 nucleotides: TGTGCCTGTGACACCGTGGGGGAGGCCCCGAGAACCGATAGACTCATCTTT. This codes for CACDTVGEAPRTDRLIF.